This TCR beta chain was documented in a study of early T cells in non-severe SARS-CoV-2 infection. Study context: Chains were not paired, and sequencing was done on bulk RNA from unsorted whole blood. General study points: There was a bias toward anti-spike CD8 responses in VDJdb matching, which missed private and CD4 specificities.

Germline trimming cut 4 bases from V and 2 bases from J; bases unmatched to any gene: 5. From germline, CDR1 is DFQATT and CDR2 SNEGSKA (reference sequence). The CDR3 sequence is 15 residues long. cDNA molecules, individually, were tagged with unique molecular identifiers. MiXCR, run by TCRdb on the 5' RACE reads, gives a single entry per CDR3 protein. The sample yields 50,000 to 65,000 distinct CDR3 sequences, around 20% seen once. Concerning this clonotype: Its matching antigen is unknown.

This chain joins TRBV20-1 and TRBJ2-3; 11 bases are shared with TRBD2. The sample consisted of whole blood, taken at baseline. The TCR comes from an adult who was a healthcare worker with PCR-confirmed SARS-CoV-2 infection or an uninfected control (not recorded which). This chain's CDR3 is CSAKTSGGFTDTQYF. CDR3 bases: TGCAGTGCTAAAACTAGCGGGGGTTTCACAGATACGCAGTATTTT.